Following are 8 T cell receptor beta chains from one sample sequenced in a study of blood T cell repertoires in COVID-19 (dated by TCRdb to the early 2020s). The library came from the immunoSEQ multiplex PCR assay. This immuneACCESS table, as held by TCRdb, lists in-frame sequences with V and J called but not all clones. Of the missing ones, under half trace to an unresolved V gene in checked studies; the others have no known cause. The sample table contains about 200,000 clones; only one count was recorded for about 90% of them. The ten largest clones take up 0.7% to 0.85% of the sample. The sample consisted of peripheral blood. The receptor source for this set is a man between 60 and 75 years old with COVID-19, enrolled during active disease.

This clone was seen a single time. This rearrangement joins TRBV9 to TRBJ2-1, with 7 bases that match TRBD2. This CDR3 has 15 residues. Unmatched junction bases numbered 5, after V lost 5 bases and J lost 0 bases. Germline-derived CDR1 and CDR2 are SGDLS and YYNGEE. CDR3 protein: CASSNGGSSYNEQFF. The CDR3 coding sequence is TGTGCCAGCAGTAATGGCGGGAGCTCCTACAATGAGCAGTTCTTC.

This chain joins TRBV5-1 and TRBJ2-2, with 10 bases aligning to TRBD1. Germline loops: CDR1 SGHRS, CDR2 YFSETQ. The ends lost 6 bases at V and 5 bases at J; junction bases unmatched: 7. The CDR3 covers 15 residues. As DNA, the CDR3 is TGCGCCAGCATGGGGGACAGGGGAATGACCGGGGAGCTGTTTTTT. It codes for CASMGDRGMTGELFF.

The V call is TRBV7-6, the J call TRBJ2-1; maybe TRBD1 (6 bases). Germline loops: CDR1 SGHVS, CDR2 FNYEAQ. The CDR3 totals 15 residues. Trimming pared 3 bases from V and 7 bases from J, leaving 16 bases between. CDR3: CASSLLQGVRNEQFF. The CDR3 DNA is TGTGCCAGCAGCTTGTTACAGGGCGTGAGGAATGAGCAGTTCTTC.

V usage is TRBV30 and J usage is TRBJ2-5; 13 positions match TRBD2. The CDR3 sequence is 17 residues long. Germline CDR1 reads GTSNPN; CDR2 reads SVGIG (reference sequence). J lost 4 bases, V lost 1 base, and 9 bases had no gene match. The DNA of the CDR3 is TGTGCCTGGAGTGCCCTAAGGACTAGCGGGGGCGGAGAGACCCAGTACTTC. It specifies CAWSALRTSGGGETQYF. Full variable domain (missing parts from reference TRBV30 and TRBJ2-5): SQTIHQWPATLVQPVGSPLSLECTVEGTSNPNLYWYRQAAGRGLQLLFYSVGIGQISSEVPQNLSASRPQDRQFILSSKKLLLSDSGFYLCAWSALRTSGGGETQYFGPGTRLLVL.

This chain uses TRBV9 with TRBJ2-1; the match to TRBD2 covers 14 bases. J gave up 8 bases and V 0 bases, and 1 base lay outside the gene matches. CDR3 length: 15 amino acids. Germline CDR1 reads SGDLS; CDR2 reads YYNGEE. Here the CDR3 reads CASSVEGLAGDEQFF. CDR3 coding DNA: TGTGCCAGCAGCGTAGAGGGACTAGCGGGGGATGAGCAGTTCTTC.

The genes are TRBV19 and TRBJ1-1; TRBD1 is a possible D gene (5 bases). Trimming took off 5 bases at V and 5 bases at J, with 9 bases between the two ends. CDR3 length: 12 residues. Germline-derived CDR1 and CDR2 are LNHDA and SQIVND (reference sequence). The CDR3 sequence: CASSAGWTEAFF. In DNA form, the CDR3 reads TGTGCCAGTAGTGCAGGGTGGACTGAAGCTTTCTTT.

This chain uses TRBV9 with TRBJ2-7; D perhaps matches TRBD1 (7 bases). From germline, CDR1 is SGDLS and CDR2 YYNGEE. V lost 4 bases to trimming and J lost 2 bases, with 13 bases between them. The CDR3 spans 14 residues. CDR3 sequence (DNA): TGTGCCAGCAGCCTGACAGGGACTCCCTACGAGCAGTACTTC. Translating gives CASSLTGTPYEQYF. Together with reference TRBV9 and TRBJ2-7, the CDR3 gives the full variable domain: DSGVTQTPKHLITATGQRVTLRCSPRSGDLSVYWYQQSLDQGLQFLIQYYNGEERAKGNILERFSAQQFPDLHSELNLSSLELGDSALYFCASSLTGTPYEQYFGPGTRLTVT.

The chain links TRBV29-1 to TRBJ1-1; maybe TRBD1 (5 bases). CDR1 and CDR2 from the germline V gene are SQVTM and ANQGSEA. The CDR3 runs 13 residues. V shed 6 bases and J shed 0 bases, with 11 bases lying between them. The CDR3 protein is CSVMGRMNTEAFF. Here the CDR3 DNA reads TGCAGCGTGATGGGGCGGATGAACACTGAAGCTTTCTTT.